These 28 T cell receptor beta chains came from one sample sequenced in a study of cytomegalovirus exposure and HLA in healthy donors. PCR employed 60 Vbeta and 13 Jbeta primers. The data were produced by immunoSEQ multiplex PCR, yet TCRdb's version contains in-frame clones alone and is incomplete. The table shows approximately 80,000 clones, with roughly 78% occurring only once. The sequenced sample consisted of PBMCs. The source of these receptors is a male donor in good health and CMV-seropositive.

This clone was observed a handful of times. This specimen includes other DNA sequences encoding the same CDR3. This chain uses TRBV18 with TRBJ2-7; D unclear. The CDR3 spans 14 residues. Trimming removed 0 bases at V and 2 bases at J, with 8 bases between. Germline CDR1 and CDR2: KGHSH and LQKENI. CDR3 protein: CASSPPRNPYEQYF. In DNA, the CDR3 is TGTGCCAGCTCACCACCGAGGAACCCCTACGAGCAGTACTTC. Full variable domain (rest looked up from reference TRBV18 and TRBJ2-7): NAGVMQNPRHLVRRRGQEARLRCSPMKGHSHVYWYRQLPEEGLKFMVYLQKENIIDESGMPKERFSAEFPKEGPSILRIQQVVRGDSAAYFCASSPPRNPYEQYFGPGTRLTVT.

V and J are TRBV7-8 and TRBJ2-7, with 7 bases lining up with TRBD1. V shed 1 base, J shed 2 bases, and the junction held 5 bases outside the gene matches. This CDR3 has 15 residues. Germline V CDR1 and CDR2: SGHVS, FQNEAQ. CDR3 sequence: CASSLDRDRPYEQYF. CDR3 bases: TGTGCCAGCAGCTTAGACCGGGACAGACCCTACGAGCAGTACTTC.

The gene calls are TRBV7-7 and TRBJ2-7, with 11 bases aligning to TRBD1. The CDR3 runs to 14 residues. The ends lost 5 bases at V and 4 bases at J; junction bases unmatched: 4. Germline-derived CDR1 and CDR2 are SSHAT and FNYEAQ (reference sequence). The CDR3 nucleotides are TGTGCCAGCAGCGCCGGGACAGGGGGATACGAGCAGTACTTC. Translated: CASSAGTGGYEQYF.

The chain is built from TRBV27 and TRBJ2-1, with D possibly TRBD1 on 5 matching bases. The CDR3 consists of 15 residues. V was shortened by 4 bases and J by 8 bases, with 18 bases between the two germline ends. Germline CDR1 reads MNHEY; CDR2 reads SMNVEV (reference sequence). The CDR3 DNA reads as TGTGCCAGCAGTTGGACAAGTCGGCGGATCTATGAGCAGTTCTTC. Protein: CASSWTSRRIYEQFF.

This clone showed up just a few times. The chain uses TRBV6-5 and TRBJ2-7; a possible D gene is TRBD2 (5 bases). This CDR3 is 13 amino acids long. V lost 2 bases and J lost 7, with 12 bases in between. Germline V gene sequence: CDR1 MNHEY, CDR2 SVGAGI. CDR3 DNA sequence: TGTGCCAGCAGTTACCCTAGCTGGGGTGAGCAGTACTTC. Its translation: CASSYPSWGEQYF.

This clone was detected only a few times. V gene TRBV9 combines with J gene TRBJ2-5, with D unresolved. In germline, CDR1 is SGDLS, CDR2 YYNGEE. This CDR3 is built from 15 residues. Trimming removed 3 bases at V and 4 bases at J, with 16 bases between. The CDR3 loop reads CASSGRHSPGETQYF. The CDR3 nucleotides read TGTGCCAGCAGCGGACGCCATTCCCCGGGAGAGACCCAGTACTTC.

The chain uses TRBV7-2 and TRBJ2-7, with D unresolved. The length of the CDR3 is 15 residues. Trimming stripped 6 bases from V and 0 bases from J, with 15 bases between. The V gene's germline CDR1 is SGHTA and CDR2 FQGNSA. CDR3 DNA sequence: TGTGCCAGCAGACTTCAGGCCTTGATCTCCTACGAGCAGTACTTC. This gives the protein CASRLQALISYEQYF.

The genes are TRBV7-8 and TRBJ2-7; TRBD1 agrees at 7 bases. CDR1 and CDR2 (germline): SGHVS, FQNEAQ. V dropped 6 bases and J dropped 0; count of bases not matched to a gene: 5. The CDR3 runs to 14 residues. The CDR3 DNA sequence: TGTGCCAGCAGGGACAGGTACTACTCCTACGAGCAGTACTTC. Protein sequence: CASRDRYYSYEQYF.

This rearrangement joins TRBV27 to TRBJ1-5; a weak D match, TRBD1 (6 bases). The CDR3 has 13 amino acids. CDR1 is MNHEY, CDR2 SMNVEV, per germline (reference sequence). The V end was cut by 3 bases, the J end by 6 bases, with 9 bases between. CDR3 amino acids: CASSFIRGQPQHF. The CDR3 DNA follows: TGTGCCAGCAGTTTTATCAGGGGTCAGCCCCAGCATTTT.

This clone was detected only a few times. CDR3 region: CASRATEGQGAPAFF. The CDR3 DNA follows: TGTGCCAGCAGAGCTACTGAGGGACAGGGGGCGCCAGCTTTCTTT. The J gene is TRBJ1-1, the V gene TRBV28; 12 bases line up with TRBD1. This CDR3 is 15 amino acids long. From germline, CDR1 is MDHEN and CDR2 SYDVKM. The trim removed 6 bases at V and 10 bases at J, leaving 12 bases unmatched.

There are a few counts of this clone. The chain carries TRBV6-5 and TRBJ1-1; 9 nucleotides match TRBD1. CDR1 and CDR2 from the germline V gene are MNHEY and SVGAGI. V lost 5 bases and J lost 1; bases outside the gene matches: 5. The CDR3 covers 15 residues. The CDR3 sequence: CASSPWTGANTEAFF. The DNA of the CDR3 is TGTGCCAGCAGTCCGTGGACAGGGGCGAACACTGAAGCTTTCTTT.

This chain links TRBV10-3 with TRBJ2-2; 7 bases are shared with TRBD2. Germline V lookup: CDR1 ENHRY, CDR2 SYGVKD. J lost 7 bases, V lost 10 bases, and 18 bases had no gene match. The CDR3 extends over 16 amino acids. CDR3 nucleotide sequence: TGTGCCACGGGGGGAGGGCTAGCGTCTTCTGTCGGGGAGCTGTTTTTT. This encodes CATGGGLASSVGELFF.

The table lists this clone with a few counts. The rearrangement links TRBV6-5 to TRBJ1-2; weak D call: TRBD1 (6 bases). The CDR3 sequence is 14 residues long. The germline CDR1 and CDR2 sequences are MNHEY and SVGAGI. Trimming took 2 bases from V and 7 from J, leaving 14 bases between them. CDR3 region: CASSYDRKVGGYTF. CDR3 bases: TGTGCCAGCAGTTACGACAGGAAAGTTGGTGGCTACACCTTC.

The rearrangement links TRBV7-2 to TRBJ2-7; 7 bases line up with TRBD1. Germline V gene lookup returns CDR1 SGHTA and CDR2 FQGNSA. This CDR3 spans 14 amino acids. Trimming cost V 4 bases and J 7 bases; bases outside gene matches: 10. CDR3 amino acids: CASSSPTGVREQYF. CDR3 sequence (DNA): TGTGCCAGCAGCTCGCCCACAGGGGTGCGAGAGCAGTACTTC. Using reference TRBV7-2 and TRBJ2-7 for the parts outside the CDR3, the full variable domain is GAGVSQSPSNKVTEKGKDVELRCDPISGHTALYWYRQSLGQGLEFLIYFQGNSAPDKSGLPSDRFSAERTGGSVSTLTIQRTQQEDSAVYLCASSSPTGVREQYFGPGTRLTVT.

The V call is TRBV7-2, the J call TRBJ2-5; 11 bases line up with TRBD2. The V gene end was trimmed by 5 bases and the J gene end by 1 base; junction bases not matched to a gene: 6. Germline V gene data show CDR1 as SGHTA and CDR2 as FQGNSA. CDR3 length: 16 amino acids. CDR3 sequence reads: CASSHQTSGVQETQYF. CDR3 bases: TGTGCCAGCAGCCACCAGACTAGCGGGGTCCAAGAGACCCAGTACTTC. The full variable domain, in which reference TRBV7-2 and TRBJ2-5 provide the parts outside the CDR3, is GAGVSQSPSNKVTEKGKDVELRCDPISGHTALYWYRQSLGQGLEFLIYFQGNSAPDKSGLPSDRFSAERTGGSVSTLTIQRTQQEDSAVYLCASSHQTSGVQETQYFGPGTRLLVL.

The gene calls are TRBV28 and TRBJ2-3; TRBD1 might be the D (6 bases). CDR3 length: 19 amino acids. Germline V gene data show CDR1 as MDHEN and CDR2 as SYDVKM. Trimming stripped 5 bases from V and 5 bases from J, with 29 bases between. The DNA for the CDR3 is TGTGCCAGCAGTACCAAACTAGGGACACCAAAATCTCGGCTAGATACGCAGTATTTT. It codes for CASSTKLGTPKSRLDTQYF.

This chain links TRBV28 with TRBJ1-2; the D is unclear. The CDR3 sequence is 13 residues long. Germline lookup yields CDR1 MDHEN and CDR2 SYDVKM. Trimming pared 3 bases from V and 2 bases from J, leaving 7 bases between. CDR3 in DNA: TGTGCCAGCAGTTTGTCAGGAAACTATGGCTACACCTTC. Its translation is CASSLSGNYGYTF.

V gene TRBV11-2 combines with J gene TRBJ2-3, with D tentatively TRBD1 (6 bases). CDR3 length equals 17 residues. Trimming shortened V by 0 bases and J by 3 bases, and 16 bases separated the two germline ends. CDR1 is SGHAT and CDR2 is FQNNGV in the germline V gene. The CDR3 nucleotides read TGTGCCAGCAGCTTAGATCCGGCAGGGGTAAGAACAGATACGCAGTATTTT. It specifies CASSLDPAGVRTDTQYF.

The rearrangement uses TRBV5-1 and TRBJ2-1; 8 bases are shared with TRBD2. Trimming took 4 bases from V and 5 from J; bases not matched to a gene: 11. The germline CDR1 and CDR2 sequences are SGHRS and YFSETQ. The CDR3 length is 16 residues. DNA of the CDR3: TGCGCCAGCAGCGGCGGGCGCGGGAGGTTTGACAATGAGCAGTTCTTC. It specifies CASSGGRGRFDNEQFF.

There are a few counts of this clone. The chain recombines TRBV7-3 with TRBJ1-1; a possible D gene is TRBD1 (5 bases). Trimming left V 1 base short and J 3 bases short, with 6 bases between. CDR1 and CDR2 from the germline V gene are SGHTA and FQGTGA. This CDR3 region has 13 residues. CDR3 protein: CASSLSRDTEAFF. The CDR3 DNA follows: TGTGCCAGCAGCTTAAGCAGGGACACTGAAGCTTTCTTT.

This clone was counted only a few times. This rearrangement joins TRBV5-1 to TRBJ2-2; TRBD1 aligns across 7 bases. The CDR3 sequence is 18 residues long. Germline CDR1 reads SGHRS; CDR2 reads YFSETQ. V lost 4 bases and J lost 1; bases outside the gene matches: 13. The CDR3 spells CASSPQGTAILNTGELFF. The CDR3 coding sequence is TGCGCCAGCAGCCCGCAGGGGACAGCGATTTTGAACACCGGGGAGCTGTTTTTT.

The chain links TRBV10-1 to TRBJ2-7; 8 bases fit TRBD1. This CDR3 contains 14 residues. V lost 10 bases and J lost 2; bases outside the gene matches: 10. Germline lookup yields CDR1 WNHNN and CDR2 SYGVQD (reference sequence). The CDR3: CATSPGQGPYEQYF. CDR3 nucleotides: TGCGCCACCTCACCAGGACAGGGACCCTACGAGCAGTACTTC.

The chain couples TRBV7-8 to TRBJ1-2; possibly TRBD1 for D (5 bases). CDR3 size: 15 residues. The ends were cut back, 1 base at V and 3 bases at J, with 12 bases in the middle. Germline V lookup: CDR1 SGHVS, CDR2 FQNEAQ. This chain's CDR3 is CASSLDRRSDYGYTF. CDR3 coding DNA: TGTGCCAGCAGCTTAGACAGGAGATCGGACTATGGCTACACCTTC. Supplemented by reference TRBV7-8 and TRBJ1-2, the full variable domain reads GAGVSQSPRYKVAKRGQDVALRCDPISGHVSLFWYQQALGQGPEFLTYFQNEAQLDKSGLPSDRFFAERPEGSVSTLKIQRTQQEDSAVYLCASSLDRRSDYGYTFGSGTRLTVV.

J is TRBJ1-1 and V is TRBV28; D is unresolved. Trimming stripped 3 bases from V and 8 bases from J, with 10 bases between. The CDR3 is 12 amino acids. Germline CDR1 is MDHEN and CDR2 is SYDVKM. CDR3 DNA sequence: TGTGCCAGCAGTTTGAATCGGGAGGAAGCTTTCTTT. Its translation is CASSLNREEAFF.

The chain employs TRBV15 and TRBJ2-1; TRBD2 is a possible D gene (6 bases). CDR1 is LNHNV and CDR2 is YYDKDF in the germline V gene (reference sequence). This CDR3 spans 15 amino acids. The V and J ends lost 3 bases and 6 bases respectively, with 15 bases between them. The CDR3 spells CATSRGWDSLNEQFF. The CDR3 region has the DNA TGTGCCACCAGCAGGGGGTGGGACTCTCTCAATGAGCAGTTCTTC.

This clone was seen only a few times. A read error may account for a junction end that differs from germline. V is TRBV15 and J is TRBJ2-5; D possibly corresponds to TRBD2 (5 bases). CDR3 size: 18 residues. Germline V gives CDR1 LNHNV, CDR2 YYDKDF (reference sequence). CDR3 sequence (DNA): TGTCCCACCAGCCCCCGCCGCTCGCGGGCCCTAAAGGAAGAGACCCAGTACTTC. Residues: CPTSPRRSRALKEETQYF.

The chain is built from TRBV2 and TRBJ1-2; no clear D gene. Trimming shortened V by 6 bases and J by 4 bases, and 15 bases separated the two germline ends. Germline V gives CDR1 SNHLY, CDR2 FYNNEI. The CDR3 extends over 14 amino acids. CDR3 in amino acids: CASRTRGLGYGYTF. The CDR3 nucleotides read TGTGCCAGCAGGACCCGGGGTCTAGGCTATGGCTACACCTTC.

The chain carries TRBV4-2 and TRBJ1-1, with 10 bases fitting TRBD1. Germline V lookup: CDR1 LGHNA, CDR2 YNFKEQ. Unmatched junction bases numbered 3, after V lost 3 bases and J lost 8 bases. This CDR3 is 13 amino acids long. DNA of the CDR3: TGTGCCAGCAGCCAGGGGACAGGGGACGAAGCTTTCTTT. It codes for CASSQGTGDEAFF.